This T cell receptor (beta chain) appears in the sequencing data of a study of PD-1 blockade in classical Hodgkin lymphoma. Broader study findings: Healthy donors reportedly exceeded newly diagnosed patients in baseline TCR diversity. What drove the repertoire differences, possibly disease activity or prior therapy, has not been defined.

As for time point: newly diagnosed, previously untreated cHL patient sample. CDR3 length equals 16 residues. Trimming took 4 bases from V and 7 from J; bases not matched to a gene: 15. In germline, CDR1 is MGHRA, CDR2 YSYEKL. The table came from immunoSEQ multiplex PCR; TCRdb's copy has only in-frame clones and leaves some out. The profile shows 20,000 to 25,000 clones, around 94% of them singletons. Note on this clone: Its antigen is currently unknown.

This TCR derives from a human donor with classical Hodgkin lymphoma. Sequencing was done on a sample of peripheral blood mononuclear cells (PBMCs). V usage is TRBV4-1 and J usage is TRBJ2-5; 7 bases line up with TRBD2. The CDR3 DNA is TGCGCCAGCAGCCGAGGTCCGGGACTACCCCATGGGACCCAGTACTTC. Translating gives CASSRGPGLPHGTQYF.